What follows is one TCR beta chain and its context. The antigen is undetermined. The data are from a study of T cells in localized non-small cell lung cancer. The germline V and J ends were trimmed by 2 bases and 13 bases, with 15 bases remaining between them. Looked up from germline, CDR1 is SGHRS and CDR2 is YFSETQ. The CDR3 consists of 13 residues. The table came from immunoSEQ multiplex PCR; TCRdb's copy has only in-frame clones and leaves some out. Here the sample spans 15,000 to 19,000 clones, approximately 89% being singletons. Study outcomes and limitations: Researchers found a median around 59 of the top 100 tumor clones in adjacent lung.

The input for sequencing was peripheral blood mononuclear cells, taken before any cancer treatment. This clonotype was obtained from a male donor at least 60 years old with stage II lung adenocarcinoma. The gene calls are TRBV5-1 and TRBJ1-4; TRBD1 is a possible D gene (5 bases). CDR3 loop: CASSFGGEPSLFF. CDR3 sequence (DNA): TGCGCCAGCAGCTTTGGGGGTGAGCCCTCACTGTTTTTT.